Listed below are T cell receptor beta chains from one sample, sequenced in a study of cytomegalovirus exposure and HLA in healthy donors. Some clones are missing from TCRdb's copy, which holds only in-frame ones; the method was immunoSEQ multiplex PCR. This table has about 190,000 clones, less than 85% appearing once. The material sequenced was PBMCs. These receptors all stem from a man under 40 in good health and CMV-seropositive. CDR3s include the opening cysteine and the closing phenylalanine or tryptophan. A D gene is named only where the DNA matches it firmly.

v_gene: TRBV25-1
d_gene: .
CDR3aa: CASRDSRSSYNSPLHF

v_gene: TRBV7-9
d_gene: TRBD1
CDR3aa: CASSATGTPYGYTF

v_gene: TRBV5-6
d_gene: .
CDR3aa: CASSFGSGEAFF

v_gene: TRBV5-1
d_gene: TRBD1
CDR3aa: CASSRDSSVETQYF

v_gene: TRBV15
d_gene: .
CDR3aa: CATSRKKGEGGELFF

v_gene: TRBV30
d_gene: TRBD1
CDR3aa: CAWETGGKETQYF

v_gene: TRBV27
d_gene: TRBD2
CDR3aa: CASSFPGSGGADTQYF

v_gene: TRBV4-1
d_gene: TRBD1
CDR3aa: CASSHLLRGRLDGYTF

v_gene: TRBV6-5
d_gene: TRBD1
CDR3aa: CASSPTGGSNQPQHF

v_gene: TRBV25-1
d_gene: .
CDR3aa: CASSPANNEKLFF

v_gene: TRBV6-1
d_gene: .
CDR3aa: CATPGVGYTEAFF

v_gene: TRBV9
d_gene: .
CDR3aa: CASSVGGREDQPQHF

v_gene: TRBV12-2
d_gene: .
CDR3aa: CASRLAKGQGWCEQYF

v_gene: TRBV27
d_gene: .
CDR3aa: CASSQRSGANVLTF

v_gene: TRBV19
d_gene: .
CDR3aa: CARHRDGPYEQYF

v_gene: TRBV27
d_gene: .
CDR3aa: CASRTATYEQYF

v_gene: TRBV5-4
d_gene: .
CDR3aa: CASGAGYEQYF

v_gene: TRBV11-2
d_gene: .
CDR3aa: CASSLDLGVTQYF

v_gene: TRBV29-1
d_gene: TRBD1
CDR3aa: CSVADRGVGYTF

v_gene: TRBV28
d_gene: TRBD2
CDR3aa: CASSPWGLAGVRDTQYF

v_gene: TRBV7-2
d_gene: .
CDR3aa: CASSPRGALEQYF

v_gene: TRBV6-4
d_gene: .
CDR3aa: CARTGQETQYF

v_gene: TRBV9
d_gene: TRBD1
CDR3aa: CASSIQGASGELFF

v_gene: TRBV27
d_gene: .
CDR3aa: CASSRRGETQYF

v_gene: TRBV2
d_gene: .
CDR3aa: CASSGGYQPQHF

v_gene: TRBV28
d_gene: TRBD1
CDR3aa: CASSYRGSGANVLTF

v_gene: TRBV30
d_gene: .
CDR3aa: CAWKLGPNSPLHF

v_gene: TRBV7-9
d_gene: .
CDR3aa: CASSLEGAEAFF

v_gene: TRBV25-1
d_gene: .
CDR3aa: CASSESGTGNNEQFF

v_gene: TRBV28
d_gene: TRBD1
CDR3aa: CASSLGWDRGAKNIQYF

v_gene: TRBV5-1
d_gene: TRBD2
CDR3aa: CASSLSGGTNNEQFF

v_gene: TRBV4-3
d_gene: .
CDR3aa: CASSHQYRAGGNEQFF

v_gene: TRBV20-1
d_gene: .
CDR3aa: CSASSGYEQYF

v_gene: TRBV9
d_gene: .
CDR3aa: CASSAEEVESSYEQYF

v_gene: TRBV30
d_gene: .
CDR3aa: CAWSVGGFYTF

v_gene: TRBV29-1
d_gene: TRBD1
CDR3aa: CSVGTGSTDSGNTIYF

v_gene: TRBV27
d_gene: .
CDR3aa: CASSLAGGVGSTEAFF

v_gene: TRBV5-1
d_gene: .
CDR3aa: CASSLAPDNEKLFF

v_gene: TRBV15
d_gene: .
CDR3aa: CATSPGVVGSYEQYF

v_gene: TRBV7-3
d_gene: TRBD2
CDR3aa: CASSLSGGSSYEQYF

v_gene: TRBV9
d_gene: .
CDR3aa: CASSVGDLSNQPQHF

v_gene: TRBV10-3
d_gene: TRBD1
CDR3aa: CAISSGQGSNQPQHF

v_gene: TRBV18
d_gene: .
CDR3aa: CASSPRDKNTEAFF

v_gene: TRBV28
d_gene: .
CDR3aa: CASSLGGQPQHF

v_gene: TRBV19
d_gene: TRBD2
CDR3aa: CASSIVASGSSIQYF

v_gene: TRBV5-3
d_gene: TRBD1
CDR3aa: CARSYGTGGLNTEAFF

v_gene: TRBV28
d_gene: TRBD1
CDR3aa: CASSEDQGAGETQYF

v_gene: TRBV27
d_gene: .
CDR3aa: CASSLRTPDYGYTF

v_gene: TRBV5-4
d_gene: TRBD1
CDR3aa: CASSHGTGGAGELFF

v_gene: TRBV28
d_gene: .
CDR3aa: CASSLVGGTTNEKLFF

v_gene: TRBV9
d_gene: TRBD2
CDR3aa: CASSVGQAGGPSYNEQFF

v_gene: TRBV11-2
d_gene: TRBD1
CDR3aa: CASSLLDRSSYNSPLHF

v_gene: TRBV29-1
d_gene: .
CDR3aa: CSVRRDREGETQYF

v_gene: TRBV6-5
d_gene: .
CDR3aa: CASSYVASTYEQYF

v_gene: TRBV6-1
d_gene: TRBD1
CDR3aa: CASRRDRGLNEQFF

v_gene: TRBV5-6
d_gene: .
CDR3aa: CASTNALANSPLHF

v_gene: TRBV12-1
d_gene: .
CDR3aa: CASSRRRGLAGVSSTDTQYF

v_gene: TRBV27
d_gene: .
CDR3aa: CASSPPGYGYTF

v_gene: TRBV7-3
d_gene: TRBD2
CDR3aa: CASSLGGNANTGELFF